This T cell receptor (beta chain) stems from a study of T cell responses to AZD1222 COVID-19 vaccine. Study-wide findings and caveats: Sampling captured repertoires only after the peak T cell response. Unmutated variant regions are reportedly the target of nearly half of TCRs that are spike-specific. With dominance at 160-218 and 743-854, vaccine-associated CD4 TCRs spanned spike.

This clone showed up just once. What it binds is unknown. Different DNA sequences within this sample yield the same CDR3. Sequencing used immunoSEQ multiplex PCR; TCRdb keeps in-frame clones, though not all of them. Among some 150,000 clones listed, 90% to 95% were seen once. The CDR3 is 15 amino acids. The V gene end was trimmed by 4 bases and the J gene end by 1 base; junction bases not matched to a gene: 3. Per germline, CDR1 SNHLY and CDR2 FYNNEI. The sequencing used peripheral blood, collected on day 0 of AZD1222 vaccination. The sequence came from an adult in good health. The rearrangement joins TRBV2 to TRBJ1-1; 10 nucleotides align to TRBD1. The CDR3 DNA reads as TGTGCCAGCAGTGCTGGACAGGGGGGGAACACTGAAGCTTTCTTT. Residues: CASSAGQGGNTEAFF.